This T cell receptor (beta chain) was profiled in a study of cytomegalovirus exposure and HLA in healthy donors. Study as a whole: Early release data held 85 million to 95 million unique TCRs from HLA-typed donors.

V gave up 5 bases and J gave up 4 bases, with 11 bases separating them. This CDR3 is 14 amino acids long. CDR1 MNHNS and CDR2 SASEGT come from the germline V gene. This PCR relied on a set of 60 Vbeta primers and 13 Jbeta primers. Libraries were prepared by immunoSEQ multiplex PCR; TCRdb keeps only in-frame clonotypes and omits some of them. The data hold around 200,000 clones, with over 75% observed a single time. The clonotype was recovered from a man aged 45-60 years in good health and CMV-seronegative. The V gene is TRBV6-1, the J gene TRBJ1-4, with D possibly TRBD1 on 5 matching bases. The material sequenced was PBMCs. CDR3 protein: CASSLRQLNEKLFF. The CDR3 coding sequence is TGTGCCAGCAGTCTACGACAGCTTAATGAAAAACTGTTTTTT.